Listed here are 32 T cell receptor beta chains from one sample, sequenced in a study of T cells in tumors after PD-1 blockade. Clones were sequenced by immunoSEQ multiplex PCR, and TCRdb holds only the in-frame ones, with some missing. The sample holds 20,000 to 25,000 clones, just under 80% seen once. The specimen comprised PBMCs, sampled before anti-PD-1 treatment. These receptors were obtained from a human donor with basal cell carcinoma.

The J gene is TRBJ1-2, the V gene TRBV19, with 8 positions matching TRBD1. The CDR3 is 16 amino acids. J lost 0 bases, V lost 5 bases, and 8 bases had no gene match. CDR1 and CDR2 (germline): LNHDA, SQIVND (reference sequence). CDR3 region: CASSEQGVGANYGYTF. As DNA, the CDR3 is TGTGCCAGTAGTGAACAGGGGGTTGGGGCTAACTATGGCTACACCTTC.

DNA for the CDR3: TGTGCCAGCAGCTTAGCATTGGACTACGAGCAGTACTTC. Encoded protein: CASSLALDYEQYF. The gene calls are TRBV7-2 and TRBJ2-7; unclear D gene. In germline, CDR1 is SGHTA, CDR2 FQGNSA. The germline V and J ends were trimmed by 0 bases and 3 bases, with 6 bases remaining between them. This CDR3 region has 13 residues.

This sequence joins TRBV5-1 and TRBJ2-7; the D is unclear. CDR3 length: 14 amino acids. Trimming stripped 4 bases from V and 3 bases from J, with 14 bases between. CDR1 SGHRS and CDR2 YFSETQ come from the germline V gene. The chain's CDR3 is CASSPIGVLYEQYF. CDR3 DNA: TGCGCCAGCAGCCCCATTGGGGTCCTCTACGAGCAGTACTTC.

This clone was seen a handful of times. This sequence joins TRBV20-1 and TRBJ2-1, with 10 positions matching TRBD2. This CDR3 contains 14 residues. CDR1 and CDR2 (germline): DFQATT, SNEGSKA (reference sequence). The V gene end was trimmed by 3 bases and the J gene end by 10 bases; junction bases not matched to a gene: 9. CDR3 DNA sequence: TGCAGTGCTAGTCCTAGCGGGGGACCTGGGGAGCAGTTCTTC. It is translated as CSASPSGGPGEQFF.

Remarks on this clone: Other DNA sequences from this sample encode an identical CDR3 as well. The J gene is TRBJ2-1, the V gene TRBV2, with D tentatively TRBD2 (7 bases). The CDR3 is made up of 19 amino acids. Germline V gene sequence: CDR1 SNHLY, CDR2 FYNNEI. This CDR3 is CPTCYGGAGEGSSYNEQFF. DNA for the CDR3: TGTCCCACCTGTTATGGGGGGGCGGGGGAGGGGAGCTCCTACAATGAGCAGTTCTTC.

The chain combines TRBV27 with TRBJ2-3; D is unclear. Trimming took 11 bases from V and 5 from J, leaving 11 bases between them. Germline CDR1 and CDR2: MNHEY and SMNVEV (reference sequence). This CDR3 comprises 11 residues. DNA of the CDR3: TGTGCCGGCTCAGATGGAGATACGCAGTATTTT. This codes for CAGSDGDTQYF.

The chain recombines TRBV5-1 with TRBJ2-7; D not resolved. The V end was cut by 6 bases, the J end by 7 bases, with 20 bases between. The CDR3 runs 14 residues. Germline CDR1 is SGHRS and CDR2 is YFSETQ. CDR3: CASTPRQLGLEQYF. In nucleotides, the CDR3 is TGCGCCAGCACCCCAAGGCAGTTAGGGCTGGAGCAGTACTTC.

The gene calls are TRBV4-1 and TRBJ2-1; no firm D call. Trimming cost V 1 base and J 9 bases, with 16 bases left between them. Germline values: CDR1 MGHRA, CDR2 YSYEKL. This CDR3 has 15 amino acids. The CDR3 spells CASSQGASPSGEQFF. The CDR3, as DNA: TGCGCCAGCAGCCAAGGGGCGTCCCCTTCGGGTGAGCAGTTCTTC.

V usage is TRBV7-3 and J usage is TRBJ2-7; D unclear. The CDR3 totals 13 residues. V gave up 2 bases and J gave up 4 bases, with 9 bases separating them. The germline V gene has CDR1 SGHTA and CDR2 FQGTGA. This CDR3 is CASSLRPEYEQYF. CDR3 DNA: TGTGCCAGCAGCTTACGCCCTGAGTACGAGCAGTACTTC.

This chain links TRBV7-2 with TRBJ2-1, with TRBD2 identical over 7 bases. Germline loops: CDR1 SGHTA, CDR2 FQGNSA. The CDR3 contains 16 residues. J lost 1 base, V lost 5 bases, and 8 bases had no gene match. CDR3 sequence (DNA): TGTGCCAGCAGCGCAGAGATCGGGAGGTCCTACAATGAGCAGTTCTTC. Its translation is CASSAEIGRSYNEQFF.

The V gene is TRBV18, the J gene TRBJ2-7; TRBD1 matches at 8 bases. After removal of 3 bases from V and 0 bases from J, the junction contained 4 bases not matched to a gene. CDR1 is KGHSH, CDR2 LQKENI, per germline. This CDR3 is built from 15 residues. CDR3 residues: CASSPGTGLSYEQYF. The CDR3 nucleotides are TGTGCCAGCTCACCCGGGACAGGTCTCTCCTACGAGCAGTACTTC.

The rearrangement uses TRBV10-2 and TRBJ2-3; TRBD1 might be the D (6 bases). V lost 2 bases and J 4 bases, leaving 10 bases between the germline ends. The CDR3 runs to 14 residues. The germline V gene has CDR1 WSHSY and CDR2 SAAADI. The CDR3 loop reads CASSEVSGADTQYF. The CDR3 DNA is TGCGCCAGCAGTGAGGTTTCAGGGGCAGATACGCAGTATTTT.

The genes are TRBV19 and TRBJ2-5; D ambiguous. Germline V gene lookup returns CDR1 LNHDA and CDR2 SQIVND (reference sequence). The CDR3 has 12 amino acids. The V end lost 6 bases, the J end lost 5 bases, and 10 bases lay between the germline ends. The CDR3 DNA is TGTGCCAGTAGCCCCCCCGGGGAGACCCAGTACTTC. Amino acid sequence: CASSPPGETQYF.

The chain uses TRBV5-1 and TRBJ2-3; TRBD2 is a possible D gene (7 bases). Germline assignment: CDR1 SGHRS and CDR2 YFSETQ. This CDR3 contains 17 residues. Trimming stripped 0 bases from V and 2 bases from J, with 16 bases between. The CDR3 DNA reads TGCGCCAGCAGCTTGGCCATGGAGGGGGGGCCCACAGATACGCAGTATTTT. Protein product: CASSLAMEGGPTDTQYF. Full variable domain (remainder filled in from reference TRBV5-1 and TRBJ2-3): KAGVTQTPRYLIKTRGQQVTLSCSPISGHRSVSWYQQTPGQGLQFLFEYFSETQRNKGNFPGRFSGRQFSNSRSEMNVSTLELGDSALYLCASSLAMEGGPTDTQYFGPGTRLTVL.

By sample share, this clone is medium-sized. The same CDR3 arises from other DNA sequences in this sample as well. V is TRBV2 and J is TRBJ2-1, with TRBD2 matching over 8 bases. Per germline, CDR1 SNHLY and CDR2 FYNNEI. V lost 11 bases, J lost 0 bases, and 21 bases stayed unmatched. The CDR3 has 19 residues. The CDR3 loop reads CARCDGGAGVGSSYNEQFF. The CDR3 nucleotides read TGTGCCCGCTGTGACGGGGGGGCGGGGGTGGGGAGCTCCTACAATGAGCAGTTCTTC. Combining the CDR3 with reference TRBV2 and TRBJ2-1 gives the whole variable domain EPEVTQTPSHQVTQMGQEVILRCVPISNHLYFYWYRQILGQKVEFLVSFYNNEISEKSEIFDDQFSVERPDGSNFTLKIRSTKLEDSAMYFCARCDGGAGVGSSYNEQFFGPGTRLTVL.

V and J are TRBV2 and TRBJ2-1, with D possibly being TRBD1 (5 bases). Germline V gene sequence: CDR1 SNHLY, CDR2 FYNNEI. The V gene lost 4 bases and the J gene lost 0 bases, with 10 bases spanning the gap. This CDR3 is built from 15 residues. The CDR3 region is CASSGGSSSYNEQFF. For the CDR3, the DNA is TGTGCCAGCAGTGGGGGCTCCAGCTCCTACAATGAGCAGTTCTTC. Using reference TRBV2 and TRBJ2-1 for the parts outside the CDR3, the full variable domain is EPEVTQTPSHQVTQMGQEVILRCVPISNHLYFYWYRQILGQKVEFLVSFYNNEISEKSEIFDDQFSVERPDGSNFTLKIRSTKLEDSAMYFCASSGGSSSYNEQFFGPGTRLTVL.

The chain combines TRBV28 with TRBJ2-4; maybe TRBD1 (5 bases). The V and J ends lost 7 bases and 7 bases respectively, with 17 bases between them. Looked up from germline, CDR1 is MDHEN and CDR2 is SYDVKM. The CDR3 is made up of 14 amino acids. CDR3 DNA sequence: TGTGCCAGCACCCTCACCGGACATCGGAACATTCAGTACTTC. Protein: CASTLTGHRNIQYF.

The chain employs TRBV29-1 and TRBJ2-1; 13 bases match TRBD2. Germline V lookup: CDR1 SQVTM, CDR2 ANQGSEA. Trimming at V came to 4 bases and at J to 9 bases, leaving 0 bases not matched to a gene. There are 12 residues in the CDR3. CDR3 protein: CSVGTSGGEQFF. For the CDR3, the DNA is TGCAGCGTTGGGACTAGCGGGGGTGAGCAGTTCTTC.

J is TRBJ2-2 and V is TRBV4-2; 13 nucleotides agree with TRBD2. The V gene's germline CDR1 is LGHNA and CDR2 YNFKEQ. V lost 0 bases, J lost 5 bases, and 6 bases stayed unmatched. This CDR3 region has 18 residues. The CDR3 DNA reads as TGTGCCAGCAGCCAAGATAGGCGACTAGCGGGAGGAACCGGGGAGCTGTTTTTT. Translated, it gives CASSQDRRLAGGTGELFF.

The gene calls are TRBV5-5 and TRBJ1-2; TRBD1 aligns across 7 bases. Per germline, CDR1 SGHKS and CDR2 YYEKEE (reference sequence). This CDR3 contains 14 residues. J was trimmed by 6 bases and V by 3 bases; bases with no gene match: 8. The CDR3, as DNA: TGTGCCAGCAGCTGGGGTATGGGACAGAATGGCTACACCTTC. Translating it yields CASSWGMGQNGYTF.

This chain connects TRBV28 to TRBJ2-1, with D possibly being TRBD2 (6 bases). CDR3 length equals 17 residues. With 3 bases removed from V and 4 bases from J, the gap between germline ends came to 19 bases. CDR1 MDHEN and CDR2 SYDVKM come from the germline V gene. CDR3 DNA: TGTGCCAGCAGTTTTAAAACGAGGCTAGCGAGGTACAATGAGCAGTTCTTC. It encodes CASSFKTRLARYNEQFF.

This chain connects TRBV5-1 to TRBJ2-3; maybe TRBD2 (6 bases). This CDR3 is built from 16 residues. Trimming removed 3 bases from V and 2 bases from J, with 16 bases in between. Germline V gene data show CDR1 as SGHRS and CDR2 as YFSETQ. DNA for the CDR3: TGCGCCAGCAGCTATTCGGCGGGCGGGACCACAGATACGCAGTATTTT. Protein sequence: CASSYSAGGTTDTQYF.

The rearrangement uses TRBV7-2 and TRBJ2-4; TRBD2 matches at 7 bases. Germline V gives CDR1 SGHTA, CDR2 FQGNSA. J lost 7 bases, V lost 0 bases, and 3 bases had no gene match. This CDR3 is built from 14 residues. CDR3 amino acids: CASSLAGGNNIQYF. In nucleotides, the CDR3 is TGTGCCAGCAGCTTAGCCGGGGGGAATAACATTCAGTACTTC. Filled out from reference TRBV7-2 and TRBJ2-4, the complete variable domain reads GAGVSQSPSNKVTEKGKDVELRCDPISGHTALYWYRQSLGQGLEFLIYFQGNSAPDKSGLPSDRFSAERTGGSVSTLTIQRTQQEDSAVYLCASSLAGGNNIQYFGAGTRLSVL.

The V call is TRBV28, the J call TRBJ1-1, with 11 bases aligning to TRBD1. Trimming cost V 6 bases and J 4 bases; bases outside gene matches: 7. This CDR3 region has 15 residues. CDR1 MDHEN and CDR2 SYDVKM come from the germline V gene. The CDR3 protein is CASRYGQGAGTEAFF. In DNA form, the CDR3 reads TGTGCCAGCAGGTACGGACAGGGGGCGGGCACTGAAGCTTTCTTT.

The chain joins TRBV7-9 to TRBJ2-7; 8 positions agree with TRBD2. The CDR3 extends over 16 amino acids. After removal of 1 base from V and 6 bases from J, the junction contained 11 bases not matched to a gene. CDR1 and CDR2 from the germline V gene are SEHNR and FQNEAQ (reference sequence). CDR3 protein: CASSLGGVTSDREQYF. The CDR3 DNA is TGTGCCAGCAGCTTAGGTGGAGTGACTAGCGACCGCGAGCAGTACTTC.

CDR3 region: CAIRSGAENTEAFF. The CDR3 nucleotides are TGTGCCATCAGGTCGGGGGCTGAGAACACTGAAGCTTTCTTT. The chain recombines TRBV10-3 with TRBJ1-1; weak D call: TRBD1 (6 bases). Deletions cut 6 bases from V and 1 base from J, with 12 bases between. The CDR3 is 14 residues long. Germline V gene sequence: CDR1 ENHRY, CDR2 SYGVKD.

Worth noting for this clone: The junction shows a germline mismatch at one end, possibly a read error. The gene calls are TRBV6-1 and TRBJ2-4; 8 bases are a match to TRBD1. Looked up from germline, CDR1 is MNHNS and CDR2 is SASEGT. This CDR3 spans 15 amino acids. CDR3 DNA: TGTGCCAGCAGTAAAGCGCGGACAGGGAGTAACATTCAGTACTTC. As protein: CASSKARTGSNIQYF.

The chain recombines TRBV18 with TRBJ1-4; no firm D call. V lost 5 bases and J lost 11, with 21 bases in between. This CDR3 spans 15 amino acids. CDR1 is KGHSH, CDR2 LQKENI, per germline. The CDR3 reads CASSSEWGPVSKLFF. The CDR3 DNA sequence: TGTGCCAGCTCATCCGAGTGGGGTCCAGTTTCTAAACTGTTTTTT.

In regard to this clone: Different DNA sequences within this sample yield the same CDR3. This chain connects TRBV2 to TRBJ2-1; TRBD2 matches 8 bases. Germline-derived CDR1 and CDR2 are SNHLY and FYNNEI. Trimming cost V 11 bases and J 0 bases; bases outside gene matches: 21. The CDR3 sequence is 19 residues long. In nucleotides, the CDR3 is TGTGCCCCCTGTGACGGGGGGGCGGGGGTGGGGAGCTCCTACAATGAGCAGTTCTTC. Translating gives CAPCDGGAGVGSSYNEQFF.

J is TRBJ2-5 and V is TRBV18; a possible D gene is TRBD1 (6 bases). The CDR3 length is 13 residues. The ends were cut back, 2 bases at V and 4 bases at J, with 8 bases in the middle. Germline-derived CDR1 and CDR2 are KGHSH and LQKENI. CDR3 amino acids: CASSPSRGETQYF. The CDR3, as DNA: TGTGCCAGCTCACCAAGCAGGGGAGAGACCCAGTACTTC.

The V call is TRBV9, the J call TRBJ1-5; D unresolved. Germline assignment: CDR1 SGDLS and CDR2 YYNGEE. This CDR3 comprises 14 residues. Trimming left V 4 bases short and J 7 bases short, with 15 bases between. DNA of the CDR3: TGTGCCAGCAGCCCAGATAGTGCGGGGCAGCCCCAGCATTTT. This gives the protein CASSPDSAGQPQHF.

CDR3 region: CASSWSTNTEAFF. DNA of the CDR3: TGCGCCAGCAGCTGGTCGACGAACACTGAAGCTTTCTTT. The genes are TRBV5-1 and TRBJ1-1; D not resolved. The V gene's germline CDR1 is SGHRS and CDR2 YFSETQ. The V gene lost 3 bases and the J gene lost 1 base, with 7 bases spanning the gap. CDR3 length: 13 amino acids.